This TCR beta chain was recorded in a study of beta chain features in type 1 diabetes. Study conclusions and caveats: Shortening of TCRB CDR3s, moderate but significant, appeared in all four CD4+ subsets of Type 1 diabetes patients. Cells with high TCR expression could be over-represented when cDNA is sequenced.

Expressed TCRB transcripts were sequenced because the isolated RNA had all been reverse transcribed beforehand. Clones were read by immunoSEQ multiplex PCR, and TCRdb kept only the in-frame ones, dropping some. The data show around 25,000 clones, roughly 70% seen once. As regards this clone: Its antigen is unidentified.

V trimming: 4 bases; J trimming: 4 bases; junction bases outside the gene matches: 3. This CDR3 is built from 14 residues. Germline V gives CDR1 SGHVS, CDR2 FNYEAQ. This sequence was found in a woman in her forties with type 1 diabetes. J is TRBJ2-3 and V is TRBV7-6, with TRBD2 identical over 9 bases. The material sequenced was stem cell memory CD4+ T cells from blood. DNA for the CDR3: TGTGCCAGCAGCTCTCGGACTAGCGCAGATACGCAGTATTTT. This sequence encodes CASSSRTSADTQYF.